This TCR beta chain was documented in a study of T cell repertoires in cytomegalovirus infection. About the study: Matching HLA type and CMV infection were both indicated by public TCR beta signatures.

Trimming took off 5 bases at V and 0 bases at J, with 13 bases between the two ends. Germline V CDR1 and CDR2: SGHTA, FQGNSA. The CDR3 spans 15 residues. MiXCR, run by TCRdb on the reads, gives a single entry per CDR3 protein. The table records some 440,000 distinct CDR3 sequences, approximately 33% of them present only once. In this sample, this clonotype turned up many times. The source material was PBMCs. The receptor was derived from a human donor in good health (CMV status not recorded). Some clones in this sample may be carry-over from other donors' samples. J is TRBJ1-2 and V is TRBV7-2; D remains ambiguous. The CDR3 loop is CASSLDAISNYGYTF. As DNA, the CDR3 is TGTGCCAGCAGCCTAGACGCTATATCTAACTATGGCTACACCTTC. Full variable domain (missing parts from reference TRBV7-2 and TRBJ1-2): GAGVSQSPSNKVTEKGKDVELRCDPISGHTALYWYRQSLGQGLEFLIYFQGNSAPDKSGLPSDRFSAERTGGSVSTLTIQRTQQEDSAVYLCASSLDAISNYGYTFGSGTRLTVV.